This T cell receptor beta chain was sequenced for a study of cytotoxic CD8 clonotypes in ibrutinib-treated CLL. Sequencing used immunoSEQ multiplex PCR; TCRdb keeps in-frame clones, though not all of them. The sample lists around 150,000 clones, 80% occurring once. Germline-derived CDR1 and CDR2 are MGHDK and SYGVNS. The CDR3 has 12 residues. Trimming cost V 8 bases and J 7 bases; bases outside gene matches: 8. The source was PBMCs, collected after 36 months of ibrutinib treatment. This clonotype was sampled from a human donor with chronic lymphocytic leukemia. The chain employs TRBV25-1 and TRBJ2-7; 7 nucleotides match TRBD1. As DNA, the CDR3 is TGTGCCAGCCGGGGACAGCCCGGGGAGCAGTACTTC. Translation gives CASRGQPGEQYF.